These 13 T cell receptor beta chains share one sample of origin, sequenced in a study of control samples from healthy donors and cancer patients. Sequencing was performed with immunoSEQ multiplex PCR; in TCRdb, only in-frame clones are kept and a portion is missing. The table has under 150,000 clones, about 93% seen once. What was sequenced was blood. The receptors shown here come from a young man in good health.

This chain links TRBV7-9 with TRBJ2-3; D call uncertain. The CDR3 loop spans 13 amino acids. Looked up from germline, CDR1 is SEHNR and CDR2 is FQNEAQ (reference sequence). Deletions cut 5 bases from V and 2 bases from J, with 8 bases between. The CDR3 DNA sequence: TGTGCCAGCAGCCTCGTCCCCACAGATACGCAGTATTTT. Encoded protein: CASSLVPTDTQYF.

The rearrangement uses TRBV2 and TRBJ1-2; D call uncertain. Trimming pared 4 bases from V and 6 bases from J, leaving 9 bases between. The CDR3 totals 12 residues. Germline lookup yields CDR1 SNHLY and CDR2 FYNNEI. The CDR3 reads CASSAEGHGYTF. In DNA form, the CDR3 reads TGTGCCAGCAGTGCCGAAGGGCATGGCTACACCTTC.

The CDR3 DNA sequence: TGTGCCAGCAGCCCCGAGGGGGAACGGGGCTCAGGCCAGGTAGCCAAAAACATTCAGTACTTC. It translates to CASSPEGERGSGQVAKNIQYF. The rearrangement uses TRBV6-6 and TRBJ2-4; perhaps TRBD1 as D (6 bases). Trimming removed 6 bases at V and 0 bases at J, with 30 bases between. Germline lookup yields CDR1 MNHNY and CDR2 SVGAGI (reference sequence). This CDR3 region has 21 residues.

The chain uses TRBV6-1 and TRBJ1-5; TRBD1 aligns across 7 bases. This CDR3 has 17 residues. Germline V CDR1 and CDR2: MNHNS, SASEGT. The trim removed 2 bases at V and 4 bases at J, leaving 11 bases unmatched. CDR3 residues: CASSELVLDRLNQPQHF. The CDR3 DNA is TGTGCCAGCAGTGAACTCGTCCTGGACAGGCTAAATCAGCCCCAGCATTTT.

Points on this clone: The same CDR3 is also encoded by other DNA sequences in this sample. This sequence joins TRBV2 and TRBJ2-4; 8 nucleotides agree with TRBD1. The germline CDR1 and CDR2 sequences are SNHLY and FYNNEI. Trimming at V came to 8 bases and at J to 0 bases, leaving 15 bases not matched to a gene. This CDR3 has 18 residues. The CDR3 reads CASVPGTGFLLAKNIQYF. Written as DNA, the CDR3 is TGTGCCAGCGTTCCCGGGACAGGCTTTTTACTAGCCAAAAACATTCAGTACTTC. The full variable domain, its missing parts supplied by reference TRBV2 and TRBJ2-4, is EPEVTQTPSHQVTQMGQEVILRCVPISNHLYFYWYRQILGQKVEFLVSFYNNEISEKSEIFDDQFSVERPDGSNFTLKIRSTKLEDSAMYFCASVPGTGFLLAKNIQYFGAGTRLSVL.

Note on this clone: The junction departs from the called germline gene at one end, perhaps through a read error. The chain employs TRBV6-5 and TRBJ1-2; D remains unclear. CDR3 size: 11 residues. Per the germline V gene, CDR1 is MNHEY and CDR2 is SVGAGI. The CDR3 region is CASGEGAGHTF. Here the CDR3 DNA reads TGTGCCAGCGGCGAGGGAGCTGGCCACACCTTC.

CDR3 residues: CASSRVGDSSYEQYF. The DNA for the CDR3 is TGTGCCAGCTCACGGGTCGGGGACAGCTCCTACGAGCAGTACTTC. The J gene is TRBJ2-7, the V gene TRBV18; 7 nucleotides line up with TRBD1. Unmatched junction bases numbered 6, after V lost 4 bases and J lost 0 bases. Germline assignment: CDR1 KGHSH and CDR2 LQKENI. The CDR3 length is 15 residues.

The V call is TRBV7-8, the J call TRBJ2-7; D gene unclear. V was shortened by 5 bases and J by 0 bases, with 17 bases between the two germline ends. Germline lookup yields CDR1 SGHVS and CDR2 FQNEAQ. The CDR3 has 16 residues. CDR3 residues: CASSQRATKSSYEQYF. CDR3 nucleotides: TGTGCCAGCAGCCAAAGAGCTACAAAAAGCTCCTACGAGCAGTACTTC.

Points on this clone: This CDR3 is also generated by other DNA sequences in the sample. V and J are TRBV5-1 and TRBJ1-6; D might be TRBD1 (6 bases). The CDR3 contains 14 residues. Trimming stripped 0 bases from V and 6 bases from J, with 7 bases between. Germline lookup yields CDR1 SGHRS and CDR2 YFSETQ. CDR3 DNA sequence: TGCGCCAGCAGCTTGGGACAGGTTAATTCACCCCTCCACTTT. Translation gives CASSLGQVNSPLHF. Full variable domain (missing parts from reference TRBV5-1 and TRBJ1-6): KAGVTQTPRYLIKTRGQQVTLSCSPISGHRSVSWYQQTPGQGLQFLFEYFSETQRNKGNFPGRFSGRQFSNSRSEMNVSTLELGDSALYLCASSLGQVNSPLHFGNGTRLTVT.

The genes are TRBV7-3 and TRBJ2-1; weak D call: TRBD2 (6 bases). Trimming took off 2 bases at V and 6 bases at J, with 11 bases between the two ends. The CDR3 covers 14 residues. Germline V gives CDR1 SGHTA, CDR2 FQGTGA. CDR3 amino acids: CASSLGWEVNEQFF. For the CDR3, the DNA is TGTGCCAGCAGCTTAGGGTGGGAGGTCAATGAGCAGTTCTTC.

This clone occurred once. The chain couples TRBV28 to TRBJ2-6; tentative D call: TRBD1 (5 bases). CDR3 length: 15 amino acids. The V end lost 6 bases, the J end lost 0 bases, and 9 bases lay between the germline ends. The germline V gene encodes CDR1 MDHEN and CDR2 SYDVKM. The CDR3 region is CASRVGDSGANVLTF. CDR3 DNA: TGTGCCAGCAGGGTAGGGGACTCTGGGGCCAACGTCCTGACTTTC.

Only one count was recorded for this clone. The chain has TRBV18 and TRBJ2-1, with D unresolved. This CDR3 is built from 14 residues. Germline lookup yields CDR1 KGHSH and CDR2 LQKENI. V was clipped by 2 bases and J by 8 bases, with 13 bases between them. The CDR3 nucleotides are TGTGCCAGCTCACCAGGCCATTTAGGTGATGAGCAGTTCTTC. Amino acid sequence: CASSPGHLGDEQFF.

V is TRBV7-2 and J is TRBJ1-4; D perhaps matches TRBD1 (6 bases). This CDR3 is built from 14 residues. Trimming removed 10 bases from V and 0 bases from J, with 12 bases in between. The germline V gene encodes CDR1 SGHTA and CDR2 FQGNSA. The CDR3 region has the DNA TGTGCCACTACTAGGGGGGCAACTAATGAAAAACTGTTTTTT. This translates into CATTRGATNEKLFF.